The text below deals with one TCR beta chain. These data originate in a study of blood T cell repertoires in COVID-19. Study-wide background: Sample material is recorded as cDNA or gDNA derived from T cells, B-cell-depleted T cells, or PBMCs.

Per the original data handling: Scientists estimated how many nucleated cells there were by amplifying reference gene primers. The repertoire was sequenced with immunoSEQ multiplex PCR; TCRdb's copy has only in-frame clones and lacks some. The V and J calls and clone size are taken from that table; D and trimming were inferred from the DNA. The sample includes 150,000 to 200,000 clones, about nine tenths of them seen just once. Germline CDR1 SGHNT, CDR2 YENEEA. There are 12 residues in the CDR3. The V gene lost 1 base and the J gene lost 10 bases, with 9 bases spanning the gap. The chain has TRBV11-3 and TRBJ2-3, with D maybe TRBD2 (6 bases). This TCR derives from a man between 65 and 85 years old with acute or convalescent COVID-19. The material sequenced was peripheral blood. The CDR3 DNA is TGTGCCAGCAGCTTAGGAGAGCGGGCGCAGTATTTT. This sequence encodes CASSLGERAQYF. Drawing the rest from reference TRBV11-3 and TRBJ2-3, the complete variable domain is EAGVVQSPRYKIIEKKQPVAFWCNPISGHNTLYWYLQNLGQGPELLIRYENEEAVDDSQLPKDRFSAERLKGVDSTLKIQPAELGDSAVYLCASSLGERAQYFGPGTRLTVL.